The 5 T cell receptor beta chains in this list originate from one sample, sequenced in a study of blood T cell repertoires in COVID-19. Method: immunoSEQ multiplex PCR; TCRdb's copy keeps in-frame clones and lacks some. The table has a few hundred thousand clones, more than 75% seen once; the top ten hold under 3%. Sequenced material: peripheral blood. The receptors here all came from a human donor in a cohort sampled during active COVID-19.

The chain links TRBV19 to TRBJ2-5, with TRBD1 identical over 8 bases. The CDR3 is made up of 14 amino acids. After removal of 6 bases from V and 0 bases from J, the junction contained 3 bases not matched to a gene. Germline V gene sequence: CDR1 LNHDA, CDR2 SQIVND (reference sequence). CDR3 coding DNA: TGTGCCAGTAGCCGGGACAGGAACCAAGAGACCCAGTACTTC. Protein: CASSRDRNQETQYF.

This chain joins TRBV12-3 or TRBV12-4 and TRBJ1-4; D gene uncertain. The CDR3 contains 12 residues. V was clipped by 3 bases and J by 8 bases, with 7 bases between them. In nucleotides, the CDR3 is TGTGCCAGCAGTTTGGTGGGCGAAAAACTGTTTTTT. Translated: CASSLVGEKLFF.

V and J are TRBV5-5 and TRBJ1-6; TRBD1 matches 7 bases. CDR1 is SGHKS, CDR2 YYEKEE, per germline (reference sequence). This CDR3 spans 17 amino acids. The ends lost 4 bases at V and 6 bases at J; junction bases unmatched: 13. The CDR3 sequence is CASSPTPDRAANSPLHF. The CDR3 DNA reads as TGTGCCAGCAGCCCGACCCCTGACAGGGCGGCTAATTCACCCCTCCACTTT. Full variable domain (rest looked up from reference TRBV5-5 and TRBJ1-6): DAGVTQSPTHLIKTRGQQVTLRCSPISGHKSVSWYQQVLGQGPQFIFQYYEKEERGRGNFPDRFSARQFPNYSSELNVNALLLGDSALYLCASSPTPDRAANSPLHFGNGTRLTVT.

The chain links TRBV6-5 to TRBJ2-2; no firm D call. Looked up from germline, CDR1 is MNHEY and CDR2 is SVGAGI. The CDR3 is made up of 12 amino acids. The ends were cut back, 8 bases at V and 4 bases at J, with 8 bases in the middle. In nucleotides, the CDR3 is TGTGCCAGCTTTTCTGTCACCGGGGAGCTGTTTTTT. Its protein product is CASFSVTGELFF.

The rearrangement uses TRBV5-6 and TRBJ2-7; 9 positions agree with TRBD1. After removal of 0 bases from V and 3 bases from J, the junction contained 7 bases not matched to a gene. This CDR3 region has 16 residues. CDR1 is SGHDT and CDR2 is YYEEEE in the germline V gene. CDR3 coding DNA: TGTGCCAGCAGCTTGGCGGGACAGGGATTCGACTACGAGCAGTACTTC. Encoded protein: CASSLAGQGFDYEQYF.